These T cell receptor beta chains were read from a single sample in a study of identical twins. TCRdb ran MiXCR on the 5' RACE reads and lists one entry per CDR3 protein. The sample consists of some 1,600,000 distinct CDR3 sequences, 25% to 35% of them appearing once. Material: cord blood. These receptor sequences come from a newborn girl in good health. Both conserved end residues are part of each CDR3. D genes are given only for firm matches. Not every row has a clone size; where given, it reads once, few, many or a size class.

j_call	d_call	v_call	cdr3_length	clone_size	cdr3_aa	cdr3_nt
TRBJ2-7	NA	TRBV20-1	16	few	CSAAPPTAGPPYEQYF	TGCAGTGCTGCCCCCCCCACAGCGGGTCCCCCCTACGAGCAGTACTTC
TRBJ2-1	NA	TRBV4-1	14	many	CASSPIPRYNEQFF	TGCGCCAGCAGCCCTATACCAAGATACAATGAGCAGTTCTTC
TRBJ2-3	TRBD2	TRBV18	17	NA	CASSPLFGREGQDTQYF	TGTGCCAGCTCACCACTCTTCGGGCGGGAGGGCCAAGATACGCAGTATTTT
TRBJ2-3	NA	TRBV2	16	few	CASSDISVTSTDTQYF	TGTGCCAGCAGTGATATCTCGGTTACTAGCACAGATACGCAGTATTTT
TRBJ2-3	TRBD2	TRBV6-5	15	few	CASSHWDYLTDTQYF	TGTGCCAGCAGTCATTGGGACTACCTCACAGATACGCAGTATTTT
TRBJ1-1	NA	TRBV12-3/TRBV12-4	15	NA	CASRPWGRRDTEAFF	TGTGCCAGCAGGCCATGGGGCCGGAGGGACACTGAAGCTTTCTTT
TRBJ1-5	TRBD1	TRBV20-1	13	few	CSARDRESQPQHF	TGCAGTGCTAGGGACAGGGAAAGTCAGCCCCAGCATTTT
TRBJ2-6	NA	TRBV10-3	16	NA	CAITDAGLSGANVLTF	TGTGCCATCACCGACGCAGGCCTGTCTGGGGCCAACGTCCTGACTTTC
TRBJ2-2	NA	TRBV5-1	17	NA	CASSLLVSEPNTGELFF	TGCGCCAGCAGCTTGTTAGTCAGCGAACCGAACACCGGGGAGCTGTTTTTT
TRBJ2-3	TRBD2	TRBV7-8	17	NA	CASSLIARREIPDTQYF	TGTGCCAGCAGCTTAATAGCTCGGCGGGAGATTCCAGATACGCAGTATTTT